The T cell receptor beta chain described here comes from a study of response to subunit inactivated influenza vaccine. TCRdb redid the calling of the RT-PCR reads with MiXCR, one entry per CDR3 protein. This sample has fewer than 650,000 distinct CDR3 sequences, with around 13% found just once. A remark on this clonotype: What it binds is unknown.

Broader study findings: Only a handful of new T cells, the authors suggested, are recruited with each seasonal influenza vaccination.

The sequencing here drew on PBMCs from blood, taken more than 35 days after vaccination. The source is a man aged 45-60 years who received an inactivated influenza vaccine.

The chain's CDR3 is CASSLLSQNQETQYF. The CDR3, as DNA: TGCGCCAGCAGCTTGTTATCTCAGAACCAAGAGACCCAGTACTTC. The chain combines TRBV5-1 with TRBJ2-5; D gene uncertain. The CDR3 totals 15 residues. The V end was cut by 1 base, the J end by 0 bases, with 10 bases between. The germline gives CDR1 SGHRS, CDR2 YFSETQ.